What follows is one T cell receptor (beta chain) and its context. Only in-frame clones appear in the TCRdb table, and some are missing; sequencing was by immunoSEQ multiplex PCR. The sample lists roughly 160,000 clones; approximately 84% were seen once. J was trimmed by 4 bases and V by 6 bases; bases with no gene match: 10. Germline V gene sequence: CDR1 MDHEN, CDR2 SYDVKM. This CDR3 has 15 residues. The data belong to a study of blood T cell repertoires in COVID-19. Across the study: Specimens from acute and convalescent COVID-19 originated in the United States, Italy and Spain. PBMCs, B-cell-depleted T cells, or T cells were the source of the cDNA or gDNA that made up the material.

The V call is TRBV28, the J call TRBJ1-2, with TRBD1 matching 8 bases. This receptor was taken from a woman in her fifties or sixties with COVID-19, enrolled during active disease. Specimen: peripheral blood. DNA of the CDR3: TGTGCCAGCAGCTCCCGATTGACAGGGGCCTATGGCTACACCTTC. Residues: CASSSRLTGAYGYTF.